These T cell receptor beta chains were read from a single sample in a study of cytomegalovirus exposure and HLA in healthy donors. The table came from immunoSEQ multiplex PCR; TCRdb's copy has only in-frame clones and leaves some out. The sample contains 200,000 or so clones, over 65% of which appear only once. The sequenced sample consisted of PBMCs. Every receptor here comes from a man younger than 35 in good health and CMV-seropositive. Both conserved end residues are part of each CDR3. Each record gives: clone size, D gene, V gene, J gene, CDR3 protein, CDR3 DNA. The D gene is left open where the match is weak. The size of a clone is reported for some rows only, either as once, few or many, or as a class for expanded clones.

abundance: few; d_gene: TRBD1; v_gene: TRBV7-9; j_gene: TRBJ1-2; CDR3aa: CASSLYRGPDHRGYTF; CDR3nt: TGTGCCAGCAGCTTGTACAGGGGGCCCGACCATCGGGGCTACACCTTC
abundance: .; d_gene: .; v_gene: TRBV14; j_gene: TRBJ2-5; CDR3aa: CASSQTGVQETQYF; CDR3nt: TGTGCCAGCAGCCAGACAGGCGTCCAAGAGACCCAGTACTTC
abundance: .; d_gene: TRBD1; v_gene: TRBV28; j_gene: TRBJ2-7; CDR3aa: CASSSPGQSYEQYF; CDR3nt: TGTGCCAGCAGTTCCCCGGGACAGAGTTACGAGCAGTACTTC
abundance: .; d_gene: .; v_gene: TRBV25-1; j_gene: TRBJ2-7; CDR3aa: CASSAGSSYEQYF; CDR3nt: TGTGCCAGCAGTGCAGGGTCATCCTACGAGCAGTACTTC
abundance: .; d_gene: TRBD1; v_gene: TRBV28; j_gene: TRBJ1-1; CDR3aa: CASSQLTGGAVTEAFF; CDR3nt: TGTGCCAGCAGTCAATTGACAGGGGGCGCCGTCACTGAAGCTTTCTTT
abundance: .; d_gene: TRBD1; v_gene: TRBV27; j_gene: TRBJ1-3; CDR3aa: CASSLGQGRGNTIYF; CDR3nt: TGTGCCAGCAGCCTTGGACAGGGGAGGGGAAACACCATATATTTT
abundance: .; d_gene: .; v_gene: TRBV7-9; j_gene: TRBJ2-7; CDR3aa: CASSPRLGSYEQYF; CDR3nt: TGTGCCAGCAGCCCAAGACTAGGCTCCTACGAGCAGTACTTC
abundance: .; d_gene: .; v_gene: TRBV30; j_gene: TRBJ2-7; CDR3aa: CAWSQIRFTEGALYEQYF; CDR3nt: TGTGCCTGGAGTCAAATACGATTTACCGAAGGGGCCCTATACGAGCAGTACTTC
abundance: .; d_gene: TRBD2; v_gene: TRBV6-6; j_gene: TRBJ2-1; CDR3aa: CASSLAGGPLEQFF; CDR3nt: TGTGCCAGCAGTTTAGCGGGAGGGCCTTTAGAGCAGTTCTTC
abundance: .; d_gene: .; v_gene: TRBV2; j_gene: TRBJ2-1; CDR3aa: CASSTRSEQFF; CDR3nt: TGTGCCAGCAGCACTCGTTCCGAGCAGTTCTTC
abundance: few; d_gene: .; v_gene: TRBV30; j_gene: TRBJ2-7; CDR3aa: CAWSHRSYEQYF; CDR3nt: TGTGCCTGGAGCCACAGATCCTACGAGCAGTACTTC
abundance: .; d_gene: TRBD1; v_gene: TRBV7-7; j_gene: TRBJ2-7; CDR3aa: CASSAGTGIYEQYF; CDR3nt: TGTGCCAGCAGCGCCGGGACAGGGATCTACGAGCAGTACTTC
abundance: .; d_gene: .; v_gene: TRBV10-3; j_gene: TRBJ1-1; CDR3aa: CAISDGGLYAFF; CDR3nt: TGTGCCATCAGTGACGGGGGACTGTATGCTTTCTTT
abundance: .; d_gene: .; v_gene: TRBV10-3; j_gene: TRBJ1-1; CDR3aa: CAISEEGSMNTEAFF; CDR3nt: TGTGCCATCAGTGAGGAGGGCTCCATGAACACTGAAGCTTTCTTT
abundance: .; d_gene: .; v_gene: TRBV5-1; j_gene: TRBJ2-5; CDR3aa: CASSAGQETQYF; CDR3nt: TGCGCCAGCAGCGCAGGGCAAGAGACCCAGTACTTC
abundance: once; d_gene: .; v_gene: TRBV28; j_gene: TRBJ1-2; CDR3aa: CASSLSRSREGNGYTF; CDR3nt: TGTGCCAGCAGTTTGTCTAGGTCAAGAGAGGGCAATGGCTACACCTTC
abundance: once; d_gene: TRBD2; v_gene: TRBV30; j_gene: TRBJ2-1; CDR3aa: CAWSVDSGRGNEQFF; CDR3nt: TGTGCCTGGAGTGTAGATAGCGGGAGGGGGAATGAGCAGTTCTTC
abundance: .; d_gene: .; v_gene: TRBV11-3; j_gene: TRBJ2-1; CDR3aa: CASSLEEFAEQFF; CDR3nt: TGTGCCAGCAGCTTAGAAGAGTTTGCTGAGCAGTTCTTC
abundance: .; d_gene: .; v_gene: TRBV27; j_gene: TRBJ2-7; CDR3aa: CASSLLGLGSYYEQYF; CDR3nt: TGTGCCAGCAGCCTACTGGGTTTGGGGAGTTACTACGAGCAGTACTTC
abundance: .; d_gene: .; v_gene: TRBV5-3; j_gene: TRBJ2-7; CDR3aa: CARSFGCGVYEQYF; CDR3nt: TGTGCCAGAAGCTTTGGGTGCGGGGTCTACGAGCAGTACTTC
abundance: .; d_gene: TRBD1; v_gene: TRBV13; j_gene: TRBJ1-2; CDR3aa: CASSPRGQLTYGYTF; CDR3nt: TGTGCCAGCAGCCCGCGGGGACAGCTAACCTATGGCTACACCTTC
abundance: .; d_gene: TRBD2; v_gene: TRBV9; j_gene: TRBJ2-5; CDR3aa: CASSSDAGTSRETQYF; CDR3nt: TGTGCCAGCAGCTCAGATGCCGGGACTAGCAGGGAGACCCAGTACTTC
abundance: .; d_gene: .; v_gene: TRBV28; j_gene: TRBJ1-2; CDR3aa: CASSFNSINYGYTF; CDR3nt: TGTGCCAGCAGTTTCAATTCCATTAACTATGGCTACACCTTC
abundance: .; d_gene: .; v_gene: TRBV19; j_gene: TRBJ2-2; CDR3aa: CASSLGAGANTGELFF; CDR3nt: TGTGCCAGTAGTTTAGGGGCAGGGGCGAACACCGGGGAGCTGTTTTTT
abundance: .; d_gene: TRBD2; v_gene: TRBV10-3; j_gene: TRBJ2-1; CDR3aa: CAISELAGVSRTYEQFF; CDR3nt: TGTGCCATCAGTGAACTAGCGGGAGTTTCGCGTACCTATGAGCAGTTCTTC
abundance: .; d_gene: .; v_gene: TRBV6-1; j_gene: TRBJ2-7; CDR3aa: CASRGGLATYEQYF; CDR3nt: TGTGCCAGCAGGGGGGGACTCGCCACCTACGAGCAGTACTTC
abundance: .; d_gene: TRBD1; v_gene: TRBV5-6; j_gene: TRBJ1-3; CDR3aa: CASSRQGLSGNTIYF; CDR3nt: TGTGCCAGCAGCCGACAGGGACTCTCTGGAAACACCATATATTTT